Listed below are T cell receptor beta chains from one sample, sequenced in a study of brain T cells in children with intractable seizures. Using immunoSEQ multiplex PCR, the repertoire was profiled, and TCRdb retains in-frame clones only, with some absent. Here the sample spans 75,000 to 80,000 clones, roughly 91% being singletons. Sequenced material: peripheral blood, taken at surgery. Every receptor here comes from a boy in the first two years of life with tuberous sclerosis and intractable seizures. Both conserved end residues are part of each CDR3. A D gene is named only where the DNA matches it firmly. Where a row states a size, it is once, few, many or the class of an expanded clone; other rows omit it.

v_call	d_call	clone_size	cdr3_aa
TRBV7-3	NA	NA	CASSPVPRETQYF
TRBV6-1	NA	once	CASGEHELGTEAFF
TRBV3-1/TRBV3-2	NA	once	CASSHWRGETQYF
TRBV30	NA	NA	CAWSVNGNYGYTF
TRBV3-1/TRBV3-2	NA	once	CASSQAAPFTRLVKETQYF
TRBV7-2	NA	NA	CASSFVGLSAGNTIYF
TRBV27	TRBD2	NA	CASSLWRGGQETQYF
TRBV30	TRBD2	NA	CARKDVGLAGIPNTGELFF
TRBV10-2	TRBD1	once	CASSRSRTGSGNTIYF
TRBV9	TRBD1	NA	CASSEGDRPYEQYF
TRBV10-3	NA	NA	CAISEPTGAPYEQYF
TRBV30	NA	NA	CAWSRGGKTYEQYF
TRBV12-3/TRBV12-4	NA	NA	CASSLTWEQYF
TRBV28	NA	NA	CASSLFGGQWQPQHF
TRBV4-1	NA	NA	CASSQEAGPASYEQYF
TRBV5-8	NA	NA	CASRIQGPSYSPLHF
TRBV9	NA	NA	CASNPRPGANVLTF
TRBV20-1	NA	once	CSVITGETQYF
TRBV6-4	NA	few	CASSDGGPTDTQYF
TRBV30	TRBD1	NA	CAWTPTPQGQRGYTF
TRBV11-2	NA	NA	CASSPERNAIYEQYF
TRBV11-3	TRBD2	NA	CASSFSLSGDTGELFF
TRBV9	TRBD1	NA	CASSVGDRVVNEQFF
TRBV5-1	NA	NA	CASSLAQGSSYEQYF
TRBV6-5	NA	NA	CASSYSLGETQYF
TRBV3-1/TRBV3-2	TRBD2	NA	CASTGGIEQYF
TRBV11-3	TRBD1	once	CASSLTPTGDYGYTF
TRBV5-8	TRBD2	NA	CASSLIGTSGTDTQYF
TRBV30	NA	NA	CAWSPGGYRYF
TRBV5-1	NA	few	CASSPPAPGNTIYF
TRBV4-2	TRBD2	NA	CASSQYLAGGGETQYF
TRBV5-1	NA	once	CASSPTDQIGNTIYF
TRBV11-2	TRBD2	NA	CASRGTSGRKNTQYF
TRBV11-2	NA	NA	CASRPGWGYEQYF
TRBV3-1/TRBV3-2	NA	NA	CASSRRSGVVDTEAFF
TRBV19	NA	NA	CASSTGIFSGAFF
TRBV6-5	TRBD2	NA	CASRDSGTSMNEQFF
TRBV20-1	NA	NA	CSASARTTDTQYF
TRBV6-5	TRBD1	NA	CASSPLTGGREKLFF
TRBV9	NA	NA	CASSVEEGTEAFF
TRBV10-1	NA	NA	CASSDVASSTLDEQYF
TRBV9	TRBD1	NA	CASSVDAGTAYGYTF
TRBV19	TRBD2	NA	CASSTSGINTGELFF
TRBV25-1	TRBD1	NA	CASSESAGGFYNSPLHF
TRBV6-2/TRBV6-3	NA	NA	CASSGGLGTVTGELFF
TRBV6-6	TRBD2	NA	CASVGSGRSTDTQYF
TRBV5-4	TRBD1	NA	CASSQGQGETQYF
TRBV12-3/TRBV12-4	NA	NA	CASSLQANYGYTF
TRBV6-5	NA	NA	CASSYGQRPQETQYF
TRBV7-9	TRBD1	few	CASSLSGGHEQYF
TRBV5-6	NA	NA	CASSSSGRGPQGTEAFF
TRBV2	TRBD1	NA	CASSAHGTVNEKLFF
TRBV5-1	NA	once	CASEEGFKTGELFF